What follows are 27 T cell receptor beta chains derived from one specimen sequenced in a study of regulatory dendritic cells for organ transplantation. Assay used: immunoSEQ multiplex PCR; TCRdb lists only in-frame clones, some missing. Of 25,000 to 30,000 clones listed, around 82% are singletons. The sequenced sample consisted of naive CD8+ T cells from blood. Subset specified: CD45RA+ naive T cells. The receptors were gathered from a human donor in good health.

The chain combines TRBV5-1 with TRBJ1-2; D might be TRBD1 (5 bases). Germline V gives CDR1 SGHRS, CDR2 YFSETQ. The CDR3 length is 18 residues. Trimming cost V 4 bases and J 3 bases, with 25 bases left between them. The CDR3 spells CASSNFITWGVLDYGYTF. In DNA, the CDR3 is TGCGCCAGCAGCAACTTCATTACATGGGGGGTCCTAGACTATGGCTACACCTTC.

The chain links TRBV25-1 to TRBJ1-2; 7 nucleotides line up with TRBD1. The CDR3 has 13 residues. V trimming: 4 bases; J trimming: 8 bases; junction bases outside the gene matches: 7. Germline loops: CDR1 MGHDK, CDR2 SYGVNS. The CDR3 nucleotides are TGTGCCAGCAGTGCAACTACAGGGGAAGGCTACACCTTC. Protein: CASSATTGEGYTF.

J is TRBJ2-1 and V is TRBV6-5, with 9 bases aligning to TRBD1. CDR1 MNHEY and CDR2 SVGAGI come from the germline V gene. The CDR3 loop spans 15 amino acids. The V gene end was trimmed by 5 bases and the J gene end by 2 bases; junction bases not matched to a gene: 4. This chain's CDR3 is CASSPGTGPYNEQFF. Written as DNA, the CDR3 is TGTGCCAGCAGTCCCGGGACAGGGCCCTACAATGAGCAGTTCTTC.

This clone was observed a single time. The rearrangement uses TRBV7-9 and TRBJ2-7; D ambiguous. The CDR3 spans 12 residues. Between the trimmed V and J ends, which lost 5 bases and 3 bases, there was a span of 8 bases. The germline V gene has CDR1 SEHNR and CDR2 FQNEAQ (reference sequence). In DNA, the CDR3 is TGTGCCAGCAGCACCGGTAGCTACGAGCAGTACTTC. It codes for CASSTGSYEQYF.

This clone was seen a handful of times. The V gene is TRBV5-6, the J gene TRBJ1-5; D gene unclear. The CDR3 runs to 15 residues. Trimming removed 0 bases at V and 9 bases at J, with 16 bases between. Germline V CDR1 and CDR2: SGHDT, YYEEEE. The CDR3 is CASSLGVGSGRPQHF. The CDR3 bases are TGTGCCAGCAGCTTGGGGGTAGGGTCGGGGAGGCCCCAGCATTTT.

The chain combines TRBV6-6 with TRBJ2-4, with D perhaps TRBD1 (5 bases). The V end was cut by 9 bases, the J end by 0 bases, with 12 bases between. The CDR3 consists of 14 residues. Germline CDR1 MNHNY, CDR2 SVGAGI (reference sequence). The CDR3 here is CASRQGVAKNIQYF. The CDR3 DNA sequence: TGTGCCAGTCGACAAGGGGTAGCCAAAAACATTCAGTACTTC.

The chain is built from TRBV2 and TRBJ2-5; 7 nucleotides line up with TRBD2. The germline V gene has CDR1 SNHLY and CDR2 FYNNEI. This CDR3 has 14 amino acids. J lost 5 bases, V lost 0 bases, and 3 bases had no gene match. The CDR3 nucleotides read TGTGCCAGCAGTGAAGCAATGGGGGGGGAGACCCAGTACTTC. It translates to CASSEAMGGETQYF. Filled out from reference TRBV2 and TRBJ2-5, the complete variable domain reads EPEVTQTPSHQVTQMGQEVILRCVPISNHLYFYWYRQILGQKVEFLVSFYNNEISEKSEIFDDQFSVERPDGSNFTLKIRSTKLEDSAMYFCASSEAMGGETQYFGPGTRLLVL.

This clone was recorded a few times. The chain combines TRBV9 with TRBJ2-2; D is possibly TRBD1 (5 bases). Looked up from germline, CDR1 is SGDLS and CDR2 is YYNGEE. The ends were cut back, 4 bases at V and 7 bases at J, with 11 bases in the middle. The CDR3 totals 13 residues. Here the CDR3 reads CASSPGNFGELFF. CDR3 nucleotides: TGTGCCAGCAGCCCAGGGAACTTCGGGGAGCTGTTTTTT.

This clone was detected only a few times. The rearrangement links TRBV2 to TRBJ2-7; 9 bases line up with TRBD1. Germline V lookup: CDR1 SNHLY, CDR2 FYNNEI. The junction had 1 base not matched to a gene; V was cut back by 3 bases and J by 1 base. The CDR3 loop spans 14 amino acids. The CDR3 region is CASSDGTGSYEQYF. CDR3 bases: TGTGCCAGCAGTGATGGGACAGGGTCCTACGAGCAGTACTTC.

The chain links TRBV5-5 to TRBJ1-2, with D perhaps TRBD1 (5 bases). V lost 3 bases and J lost 0, with 18 bases in between. The CDR3 length is 17 residues. CDR1 and CDR2 (germline): SGHKS, YYEKEE (reference sequence). CDR3 loop: CASSSRGLYQANYGYTF. CDR3 DNA: TGTGCCAGCAGCTCAAGGGGCCTCTACCAAGCTAACTATGGCTACACCTTC.

This sequence joins TRBV27 and TRBJ2-2; 11 bases line up with TRBD2. Per the germline V gene, CDR1 is MNHEY and CDR2 is SMNVEV (reference sequence). The CDR3 has 16 residues. V shed 1 base and J 4 bases; nucleotides not matched to a gene: 2. CDR3 amino acids: CASSLLLAGGTGELFF. The CDR3, as DNA: TGTGCCAGCAGTTTATTGCTAGCGGGGGGCACCGGGGAGCTGTTTTTT.

This rearrangement joins TRBV13 to TRBJ2-7; 10 bases fit TRBD2. Trimming cost V 0 bases and J 2 bases; bases outside gene matches: 4. There are 16 residues in the CDR3. CDR1 and CDR2 from the germline V gene are PRHDT and FYEKMQ (reference sequence). CDR3 sequence (DNA): TGTGCCAGCAGCTTAGGCTACAGCGGGGGGGCCTACGAGCAGTACTTC. This gives the protein CASSLGYSGGAYEQYF.

The chain links TRBV7-6 to TRBJ1-1; perhaps TRBD1 as D (5 bases). CDR3 length: 14 residues. Deletions cut 7 bases from V and 5 bases from J, with 17 bases between. The germline V gene has CDR1 SGHVS and CDR2 FNYEAQ. The CDR3 protein is CASTDRRGGTEAFF. CDR3 bases: TGTGCCAGCACCGACCGACGGGGGGGGACTGAAGCTTTCTTT.

CDR3: CASSVAYNEQFF. CDR3 DNA: TGTGCCAGCAGCGTAGCTTACAATGAGCAGTTCTTC. The gene calls are TRBV9 and TRBJ2-1, with no clear D. CDR3 length: 12 amino acids. Trimming took 0 bases from V and 4 from J, leaving 2 bases between them. The V gene's germline CDR1 is SGDLS and CDR2 YYNGEE. Filled out from reference TRBV9 and TRBJ2-1, the complete variable domain reads DSGVTQTPKHLITATGQRVTLRCSPRSGDLSVYWYQQSLDQGLQFLIQYYNGEERAKGNILERFSAQQFPDLHSELNLSSLELGDSALYFCASSVAYNEQFFGPGTRLTVL.

This rearrangement joins TRBV2 to TRBJ1-1, with D possibly being TRBD1 (6 bases). The CDR3 sequence is 14 residues long. V was trimmed by 7 bases and J by 4 bases, leaving 16 bases between them. From germline, CDR1 is SNHLY and CDR2 FYNNEI. Here the CDR3 reads CASTRGGASTEAFF. The DNA of the CDR3 is TGTGCCAGCACCAGAGGGGGGGCAAGCACTGAAGCTTTCTTT.

J is TRBJ1-2 and V is TRBV7-4; 11 bases match TRBD1. Germline CDR1 is SGHVT and CDR2 is SQSDAQ. The CDR3 extends over 14 amino acids. V was clipped by 5 bases and J by 5 bases; unmatched bases: 4. The CDR3: CASSLRDRGYGYTF. In nucleotides, the CDR3 is TGTGCCAGCAGCCTTCGGGACAGGGGGTATGGCTACACCTTC.

This clone appeared once. This chain joins TRBV5-6 and TRBJ2-5; the D gene is possibly TRBD2 (5 bases). Germline V gene sequence: CDR1 SGHDT, CDR2 YYEEEE. Trimming stripped 0 bases from V and 1 base from J, with 13 bases between. This CDR3 has 16 residues. The CDR3 is CASSLDGDVGQETQYF. CDR3 DNA sequence: TGTGCCAGCAGCTTGGACGGGGATGTGGGCCAAGAGACCCAGTACTTC.

The chain recombines TRBV27 with TRBJ2-5; weak D call: TRBD2 (6 bases). Germline values: CDR1 MNHEY, CDR2 SMNVEV (reference sequence). There are 10 residues in the CDR3. Trimming took 8 bases from V and 5 from J, leaving 6 bases between them. This chain's CDR3 is CASGGETQYF. The CDR3 DNA reads TGTGCCAGCGGGGGGGAGACCCAGTACTTC.

The V call is TRBV9, the J call TRBJ2-1, with TRBD1 matching 11 bases. This CDR3 comprises 16 residues. Per the germline V gene, CDR1 is SGDLS and CDR2 is YYNGEE. J was trimmed by 8 bases and V by 0 bases; bases with no gene match: 7. The CDR3 coding sequence is TGTGCCAGCAGCGTAGCGCGGACAGGGGGCCTCGATGAGCAGTTCTTC. Protein: CASSVARTGGLDEQFF.

V gene TRBV19 combines with J gene TRBJ2-6; 9 bases agree with TRBD1. Unmatched junction bases numbered 9, after V lost 3 bases and J lost 3 bases. Germline-derived CDR1 and CDR2 are LNHDA and SQIVND (reference sequence). The CDR3 has 18 amino acids. This CDR3 reads CASSIPTGGVFGANVLTF. DNA of the CDR3: TGTGCCAGTAGTATCCCCACAGGGGGCGTTTTTGGGGCCAACGTCCTGACTTTC.

This chain connects TRBV7-3 to TRBJ2-2; 7 bases fit TRBD1. The trim removed 2 bases at V and 6 bases at J, leaving 0 bases unmatched. The CDR3 is made up of 13 amino acids. Germline CDR1 is SGHTA and CDR2 is FQGTGA. CDR3 region: CASSLQGAGELFF. For the CDR3, the DNA is TGTGCCAGCAGCTTACAGGGGGCCGGGGAGCTGTTTTTT. Filled out from reference TRBV7-3 and TRBJ2-2, the complete variable domain reads GAGVSQTPSNKVTEKGKYVELRCDPISGHTALYWYRQSLGQGPEFLIYFQGTGAADDSGLPNDRFFAVRPEGSVSTLKIQRTERGDSAVYLCASSLQGAGELFFGEGSRLTVL.

The chain employs TRBV4-1 and TRBJ2-7; 9 nucleotides line up with TRBD1. Germline V gene sequence: CDR1 MGHRA, CDR2 YSYEKL. The CDR3 covers 16 residues. The junction had 5 bases not matched to a gene; V was cut back by 0 bases and J by 2 bases. The CDR3 DNA is TGCGCCAGCAGCCAAGATAATAGGGACAGGGCCTACGAGCAGTACTTC. Protein product: CASSQDNRDRAYEQYF.

The rearrangement links TRBV7-9 to TRBJ1-1; D gene ambiguous. V was pared by 4 bases and J by 3 bases, with 15 bases between. CDR1 and CDR2 (germline): SEHNR, FQNEAQ (reference sequence). This CDR3 region has 15 residues. The CDR3 loop is CASSSMSGGYTEAFF. The DNA for the CDR3 is TGTGCCAGCAGCTCGATGAGTGGAGGATACACTGAAGCTTTCTTT.

The gene calls are TRBV5-6 and TRBJ2-5; D is perhaps TRBD1 (5 bases). In germline, CDR1 is SGHDT, CDR2 YYEEEE. The CDR3 contains 14 residues. V dropped 3 bases and J dropped 2 bases, with 11 bases sitting between them. CDR3 sequence: CASSYGRTQETQYF. CDR3 in DNA: TGTGCCAGCAGCTATGGGCGGACACAAGAGACCCAGTACTTC. The full variable domain, rest sourced from reference TRBV5-6 and TRBJ2-5, is DAGVTQSPTHLIKTRGQQVTLRCSPKSGHDTVSWYQQALGQGPQFIFQYYEEEERQRGNFPDRFSGHQFPNYSSELNVNALLLGDSALYLCASSYGRTQETQYFGPGTRLLVL.

This clone was observed a handful of times. The chain links TRBV9 to TRBJ1-1; possibly TRBD1 for D (5 bases). Germline V gene lookup returns CDR1 SGDLS and CDR2 YYNGEE. Trimming pared 0 bases from V and 0 bases from J, leaving 9 bases between. CDR3 length: 15 residues. The CDR3 here is CASSVAAGLNTEAFF. CDR3 sequence (DNA): TGTGCCAGCAGCGTAGCAGCAGGGTTGAACACTGAAGCTTTCTTT.

The chain uses TRBV7-9 and TRBJ1-2; D is ambiguous. Trimming took 1 base from V and 4 from J, leaving 10 bases between them. CDR3 length: 14 amino acids. CDR1 is SEHNR and CDR2 is FQNEAQ in the germline V gene (reference sequence). CDR3 sequence (DNA): TGTGCCAGCAGCTTAGGGCAGGAACTCTATGGCTACACCTTC. Protein: CASSLGQELYGYTF. The entire variable domain, with the rest obtained from reference TRBV7-9 and TRBJ1-2, is as follows: DTGVSQNPRHKITKRGQNVTFRCDPISEHNRLYWYRQTLGQGPEFLTYFQNEAQLEKSRLLSDRFSAERPKGSFSTLEIQRTEQGDSAMYLCASSLGQELYGYTFGSGTRLTVV.

The chain is built from TRBV10-1 and TRBJ2-3; tentatively, D is TRBD1 (5 bases). V lost 10 bases to trimming and J lost 1 base, with 15 bases between them. The CDR3 covers 14 residues. The germline CDR1 and CDR2 sequences are WNHNN and SYGVQD (reference sequence). CDR3 bases: TGCGCCACAGACAGTCTCGGAGGCACAGATACGCAGTATTTT. It yields the protein CATDSLGGTDTQYF.